This TCR beta chain is drawn from a study of Graves' ophthalmopathy and Graves' hyperthyroidism. CDR3 length: 13 amino acids. With 5 bases removed from V and 6 bases from J, the gap between germline ends came to 13 bases. Germline CDR1 reads MNHEY; CDR2 reads SVGAGI. Comments on this clonotype: This may come from a read error, since a much larger clone is one base off. The conserved final phenylalanine or tryptophan is absent from the CDR3, which likely points to a read error.

The study amplified TCR beta CDR3 regions using RNA transcripts. The first round was an RT-PCR with HTBI primers, and the second round was a multiplex PCR. TCRdb recomputed calls from the multiplex PCR reads with MiXCR, one row per CDR3 protein. The sample holds about 600,000 distinct CDR3 sequences; under 40% are singletons and the top ten take less than 4.5%. Source material: peripheral blood or thyroid tissue (not recorded which). This TCR was sampled from an adult man with Graves' hyperthyroidism. The V gene is TRBV6-5, the J gene TRBJ1-1; D remains unclear. CDR3 region: CASSKLRVAEAFS. CDR3 bases: TGTGCCAGCAGTAAGTTGCGGGTCGCTGAAGCTTTCTCT.